This is a list of T cell receptor beta chains from one sample in a study of blood T cell repertoires in COVID-19. Method: immunoSEQ multiplex PCR; TCRdb's copy keeps in-frame clones and lacks some. This table has about 95,000 clones, 75% to 95% appearing once. The sample consisted of peripheral blood. These receptors originate from a woman between 45 and 65 years old in a cohort sampled during active COVID-19. Each CDR3 is given with its conserved first and last residue. A D gene is named only where the DNA matches it firmly. Some rows mark clone size as missing; the rest say once, few, many or name a class of expanded clone.

d_gene	abundance	v_gene	j_gene	CDR3aa	CDR3nt
.	.	TRBV10-3	TRBJ2-2	CASGTFSPGELFF	TGTGCCTCGGGGACATTTTCACCCGGGGAGCTGTTTTTT
TRBD1	.	TRBV24-1	TRBJ2-2	CATSDHRGLNTGELFF	TGTGCCACCAGTGACCACAGGGGCCTGAACACCGGGGAGCTGTTTTTT
TRBD1	.	TRBV19	TRBJ2-6	CASSVLRDRGSGANVLTF	TGTGCCAGTAGTGTACTCCGGGACAGGGGCTCTGGGGCCAACGTCCTGACTTTC
.	.	TRBV30	TRBJ1-6	CAWSREARLHF	TGTGCCTGGTCTAGGGAGGCAAGGCTCCACTTT
TRBD1	.	TRBV28	TRBJ1-1	CASWDRVSEAFF	TGTGCCAGTTGGGACAGGGTATCTGAAGCTTTCTTT
.	.	TRBV3-1/TRBV3-2	TRBJ1-2	CASSQGHSTNYGYTF	TGTGCCAGCAGCCAGGGCCACAGTACTAACTATGGCTACACCTTC
.	.	TRBV10-3	TRBJ1-3	CAIAPFSVSGNTIYF	TGTGCCATCGCCCCTTTTAGCGTCTCTGGAAACACCATATATTTT
TRBD1	.	TRBV24-1	TRBJ1-2	CATSDWTGRYGYTF	TGTGCCACCAGTGATTGGACAGGCCGCTATGGCTACACCTTC
.	.	TRBV5-1	TRBJ1-5	CASRSGLTDQPQHF	TGCGCCAGCAGATCGGGTTTAACCGATCAGCCCCAGCATTTT
.	.	TRBV11-3	TRBJ1-1	CASSLGRNTEAFF	TGTGCCAGCAGCCTGGGGAGGAACACTGAAGCTTTCTTT
TRBD2	once	TRBV6-2/TRBV6-3	TRBJ2-3	CASSYTSGHTTDTQYF	TGTGCCAGCAGTTATACTAGCGGGCACACCACAGATACGCAGTATTTT
.	once	TRBV15	TRBJ1-4	CATSRDTDEKLFF	TGTGCCACCAGCCGGGACACAGATGAAAAACTGTTTTTT
.	.	TRBV4-2	TRBJ1-2	CASSSREGSNYGYTF	TGTGCCAGCAGCTCCAGGGAGGGTTCAAACTATGGCTACACCTTC
TRBD2	.	TRBV9	TRBJ2-5	CASSESLAGQYQETQYF	TGTGCCAGCAGCGAGTCCCTAGCGGGGCAGTACCAAGAGACCCAGTACTTC
TRBD2	.	TRBV11-2	TRBJ2-2	CASSSTSGITGELFF	TGTGCCAGCAGCTCGACTAGCGGGATCACCGGGGAGCTGTTTTTT
.	.	TRBV20-1	TRBJ2-7	CSAPVNYEQYF	TGCAGTGCCCCCGTAAACTACGAGCAGTACTTC
.	once	TRBV5-1	TRBJ2-1	CASSISEQAIYNEQFF	TGCGCCAGCAGCATTTCGGAACAGGCCATCTACAATGAGCAGTTCTTC
TRBD2	few	TRBV15	TRBJ2-1	CATSPRTSGMGEQFF	TGTGCCACCAGCCCAAGGACTAGCGGGATGGGTGAGCAGTTCTTC
.	.	TRBV27	TRBJ2-6	CASSLTLRSPYRGSGANVLTF	TGTGCCAGCAGTTTAACCCTTCGGTCACCTTATCGGGGCTCTGGGGCCAACGTCCTGACTTTC
.	.	TRBV29-1	TRBJ1-5	CSVVTEYQPQHF	TGCAGCGTGGTGACAGAGTATCAGCCCCAGCATTTT
TRBD1	.	TRBV6-5	TRBJ2-1	CASSGTGAGEQFF	TGTGCCAGTTCCGGGACAGGGGCCGGTGAGCAGTTCTTC
.	.	TRBV12-5	TRBJ2-1	CATKSGPTYNEQFF	TGTGCTACCAAAAGCGGACCTACCTACAATGAGCAGTTCTTC
.	.	TRBV24-1	TRBJ2-7	CATSDFYRDKQYF	TGTGCCACCAGTGACTTCTACCGGGACAAGCAGTACTTC
TRBD1	.	TRBV7-2	TRBJ1-6	CASSPHGQGGSSPLHF	TGTGCCAGCAGCCCCCACGGACAGGGGGGTAGTTCACCCCTCCACTTT
.	few	TRBV27	TRBJ1-5	CASSSLMNQPQHF	TGTGCCAGCAGTTCACTGATGAATCAGCCCCAGCATTTT
.	.	TRBV11-2	TRBJ1-4	CASSLDTGGRGEKLFF	TGTGCCAGCAGCTTGGATACGGGGGGAAGGGGTGAAAAACTGTTTTTT
.	.	TRBV5-6	TRBJ1-4	CASSLGFRTTNEKLFF	TGTGCCAGCAGCTTGGGATTCAGGACAACTAATGAAAAACTGTTTTTT